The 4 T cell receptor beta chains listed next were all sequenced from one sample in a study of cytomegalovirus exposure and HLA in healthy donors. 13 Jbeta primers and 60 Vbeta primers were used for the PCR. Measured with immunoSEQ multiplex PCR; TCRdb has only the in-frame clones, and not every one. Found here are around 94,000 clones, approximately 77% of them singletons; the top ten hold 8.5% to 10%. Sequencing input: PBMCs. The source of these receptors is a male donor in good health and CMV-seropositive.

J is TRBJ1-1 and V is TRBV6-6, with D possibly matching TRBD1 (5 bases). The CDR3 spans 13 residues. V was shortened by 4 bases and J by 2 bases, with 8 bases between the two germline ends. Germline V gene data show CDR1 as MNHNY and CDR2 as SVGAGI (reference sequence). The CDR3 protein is CASSWGGNTEAFF. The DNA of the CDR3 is TGTGCCAGCAGTTGGGGGGGTAACACTGAAGCTTTCTTT.

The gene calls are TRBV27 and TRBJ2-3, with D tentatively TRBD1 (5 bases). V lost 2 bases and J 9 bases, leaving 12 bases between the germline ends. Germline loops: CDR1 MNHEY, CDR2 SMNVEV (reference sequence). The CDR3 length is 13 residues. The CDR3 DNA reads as TGTGCCAGCAGTTTAGGGGCAGCGACAACGCAGTATTTT. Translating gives CASSLGAATTQYF.

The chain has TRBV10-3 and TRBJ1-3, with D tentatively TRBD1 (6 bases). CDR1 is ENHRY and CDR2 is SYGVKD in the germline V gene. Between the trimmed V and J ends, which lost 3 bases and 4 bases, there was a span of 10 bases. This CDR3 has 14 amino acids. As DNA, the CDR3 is TGTGCCATCAGTGACACAGGGCGCGGAAACACCATATATTTT. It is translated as CAISDTGRGNTIYF.

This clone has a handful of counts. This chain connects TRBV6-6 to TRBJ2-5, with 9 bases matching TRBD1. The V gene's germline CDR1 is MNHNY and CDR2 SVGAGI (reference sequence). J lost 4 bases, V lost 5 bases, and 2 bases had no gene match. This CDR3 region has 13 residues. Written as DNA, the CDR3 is TGTGCCAGCAGTACAGGGGGCACAGAGACCCAGTACTTC. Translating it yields CASSTGGTETQYF.